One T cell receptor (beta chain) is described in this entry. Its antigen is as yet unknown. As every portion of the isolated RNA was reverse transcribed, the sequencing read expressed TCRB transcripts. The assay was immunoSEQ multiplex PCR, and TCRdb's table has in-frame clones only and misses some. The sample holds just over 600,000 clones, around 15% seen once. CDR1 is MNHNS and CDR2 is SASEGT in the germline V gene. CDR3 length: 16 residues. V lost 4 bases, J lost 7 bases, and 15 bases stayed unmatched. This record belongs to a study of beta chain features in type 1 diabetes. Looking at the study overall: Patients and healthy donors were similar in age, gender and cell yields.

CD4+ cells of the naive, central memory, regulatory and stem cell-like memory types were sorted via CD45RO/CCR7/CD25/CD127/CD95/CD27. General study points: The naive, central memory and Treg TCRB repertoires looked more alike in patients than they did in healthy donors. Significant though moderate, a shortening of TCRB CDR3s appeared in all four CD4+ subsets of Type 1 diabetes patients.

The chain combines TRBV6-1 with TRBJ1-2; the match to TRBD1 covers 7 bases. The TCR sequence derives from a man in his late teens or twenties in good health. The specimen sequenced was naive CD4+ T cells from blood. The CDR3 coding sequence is TGTGCCAGCAGTGGCTCTTTCCCGGGACAGAGGATTGGCTACACCTTC. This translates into CASSGSFPGQRIGYTF.